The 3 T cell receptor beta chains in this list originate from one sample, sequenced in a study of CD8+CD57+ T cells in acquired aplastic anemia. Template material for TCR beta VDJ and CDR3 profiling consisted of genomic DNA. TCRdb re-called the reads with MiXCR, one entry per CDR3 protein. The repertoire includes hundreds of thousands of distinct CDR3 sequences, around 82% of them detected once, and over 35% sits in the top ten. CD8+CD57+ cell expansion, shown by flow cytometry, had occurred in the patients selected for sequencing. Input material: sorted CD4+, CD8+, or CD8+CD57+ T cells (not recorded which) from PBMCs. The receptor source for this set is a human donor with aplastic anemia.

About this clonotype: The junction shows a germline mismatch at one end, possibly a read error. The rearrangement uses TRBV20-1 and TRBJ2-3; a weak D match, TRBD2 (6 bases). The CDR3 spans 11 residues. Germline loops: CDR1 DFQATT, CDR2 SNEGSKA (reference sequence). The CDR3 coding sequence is TGCAGTGCTATCGGGGGAAGAACGCTGAATTTT. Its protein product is CSAIGGRTLNF.

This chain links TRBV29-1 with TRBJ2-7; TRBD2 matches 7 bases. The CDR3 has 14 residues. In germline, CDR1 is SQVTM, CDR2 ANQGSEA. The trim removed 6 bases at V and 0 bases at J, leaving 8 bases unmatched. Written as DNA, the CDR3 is TGCAGCGTCCGGGGCGGGGGTAGCTCCTACGAGCAGTACTTC. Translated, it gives CSVRGGGSSYEQYF.

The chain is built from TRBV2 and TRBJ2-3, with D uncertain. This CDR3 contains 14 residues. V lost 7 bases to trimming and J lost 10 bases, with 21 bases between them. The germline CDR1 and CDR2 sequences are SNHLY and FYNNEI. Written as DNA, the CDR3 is TGTGCCAGCAAAAGTCCTAGAGGTCCCGATGCGCAGTATTTT. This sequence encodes CASKSPRGPDAQYF.